Each of the 32 T cell receptor beta chains below was sequenced from the same sample in a study of neoadjuvant anti-PD-1 for oral cavity cancer. TCRdb keeps only in-frame clones here, not all; method: immunoSEQ multiplex PCR. Of 80,000 to 95,000 clones listed, around 80% are singletons. The sample in question was PBMCs, obtained before nivolumab (anti-PD-1) treatment. These receptors originate from a person between 40 and 85 years old with oral cavity squamous cell carcinoma.

The chain carries TRBV6-1 and TRBJ2-2; D not certain. V was trimmed by 7 bases and J by 0 bases, leaving 12 bases between them. CDR3 size: 15 residues. Germline V gene sequence: CDR1 MNHNS, CDR2 SASEGT. This CDR3 is CASIWHRPNTGELFF. The DNA for the CDR3 is TGTGCCAGCATCTGGCACAGACCGAACACCGGGGAGCTGTTTTTT.

The chain recombines TRBV7-8 with TRBJ2-2, with D unclear. The germline V gene encodes CDR1 SGHVS and CDR2 FQNEAQ. Trimming stripped 1 base from V and 4 bases from J, with 1 base between. This CDR3 is built from 12 residues. CDR3 nucleotide sequence: TGTGCCAGCAGCTTAGTCACCGGGGAGCTGTTTTTT. This codes for CASSLVTGELFF.

The chain combines TRBV7-9 with TRBJ1-2; D gene unclear. V shed 0 bases and J shed 7 bases, with 12 bases lying between them. The length of the CDR3 is 14 residues. Germline V lookup: CDR1 SEHNR, CDR2 FQNEAQ (reference sequence). CDR3 sequence reads: CASSLALADGGYTF. The CDR3 DNA follows: TGTGCCAGCAGCTTAGCACTGGCTGACGGTGGCTACACCTTC. Drawing the rest from reference TRBV7-9 and TRBJ1-2, the complete variable domain is DTGVSQNPRHKITKRGQNVTFRCDPISEHNRLYWYRQTLGQGPEFLTYFQNEAQLEKSRLLSDRFSAERPKGSFSTLEIQRTEQGDSAMYLCASSLALADGGYTFGSGTRLTVV.

The rearrangement joins TRBV4-1 to TRBJ2-7, with TRBD1 matching 10 bases. V was clipped by 2 bases and J by 7 bases; unmatched bases: 5. The CDR3 totals 14 residues. Germline V CDR1 and CDR2: MGHRA, YSYEKL. CDR3 residues: CASSQYGTGVEQYF. The CDR3 region has the DNA TGCGCCAGCAGCCAATACGGGACAGGGGTTGAGCAGTACTTC.

The chain recombines TRBV30 with TRBJ2-5, with D unresolved. Germline loops: CDR1 GTSNPN, CDR2 SVGIG (reference sequence). Trimming removed 0 bases at V and 4 bases at J, with 6 bases between. CDR3 size: 12 residues. CDR3 sequence (DNA): TGTGCCTGGAGTGTAGGGATAGAGACCCAGTACTTC. This sequence encodes CAWSVGIETQYF.

The rearrangement joins TRBV5-1 to TRBJ1-4, with D possibly being TRBD1 (5 bases). Trimming left V 4 bases short and J 8 bases short, with 15 bases between. Germline values: CDR1 SGHRS, CDR2 YFSETQ. The CDR3 is 14 amino acids. This chain's CDR3 is CASSGGRDEEKLFF. For the CDR3, the DNA is TGCGCCAGCAGCGGGGGGAGGGACGAAGAAAAACTGTTTTTT.

The J gene is TRBJ2-7, the V gene TRBV27; the match to TRBD1 covers 8 bases. The V gene end was trimmed by 7 bases and the J gene end by 2 bases; junction bases not matched to a gene: 7. In germline, CDR1 is MNHEY, CDR2 SMNVEV (reference sequence). This CDR3 contains 14 residues. In DNA form, the CDR3 reads TGTGCCAGCATCGGGGGACAGGCCCCCTACGAGCAGTACTTC. Protein: CASIGGQAPYEQYF.

The chain carries TRBV30 and TRBJ2-2; D is perhaps TRBD1 (5 bases). Germline V lookup: CDR1 GTSNPN, CDR2 SVGIG (reference sequence). V was cut by 0 bases and J by 4 bases, with 12 bases left in between. The CDR3 covers 15 residues. The CDR3 nucleotides read TGTGCCTGGAGTGTACAACAGGTCAGCACCGGGGAGCTGTTTTTT. This gives the protein CAWSVQQVSTGELFF.

V is TRBV6-1 and J is TRBJ2-1, with 7 bases identical to TRBD2. With V trimmed by 7 bases and J by 10 bases, 13 bases remained unmatched. Germline CDR1 reads MNHNS; CDR2 reads SASEGT. CDR3 size: 14 residues. The CDR3 nucleotides read TGTGCCAGCACTAGGACTAGTGTGGGGGGAGAGCAGTTCTTC. It translates to CASTRTSVGGEQFF.

CDR3: CAISEPGGNTEAFF. Here the CDR3 DNA reads TGTGCCATCAGTGAGCCGGGAGGAAACACTGAAGCTTTCTTT. This chain links TRBV10-3 with TRBJ1-1; D is uncertain. The CDR3 runs 14 residues. CDR1 and CDR2 from the germline V gene are ENHRY and SYGVKD. Trimming removed 2 bases from V and 2 bases from J, with 9 bases in between.

The chain couples TRBV30 to TRBJ1-3; no clear D gene. This CDR3 spans 14 amino acids. V was clipped by 2 bases and J by 8 bases, with 16 bases between them. In germline, CDR1 is GTSNPN, CDR2 SVGIG (reference sequence). CDR3 loop: CAWSRPSPWDTIYF. The DNA for the CDR3 is TGTGCCTGGAGTCGCCCTAGTCCTTGGGACACCATATATTTT.

V usage is TRBV15 and J usage is TRBJ2-7; D gene unclear. V lost 0 bases, J lost 4 bases, and 16 bases lay in between. The CDR3 length is 16 residues. Germline CDR1 reads LNHNV; CDR2 reads YYDKDF (reference sequence). As DNA, the CDR3 is TGTGCCACCAGCAGAGATTCCCCGTACGGCCCATACGAGCAGTACTTC. Residues: CATSRDSPYGPYEQYF. The whole variable domain, filled in from reference TRBV15 and TRBJ2-7, reads DAMVIQNPRYQVTQFGKPVTLSCSQTLNHNVMYWYQQKSSQAPKLLFHYYDKDFNNEADTPDNFQSRRPNTSFCFLDIRSPGLGDTAMYLCATSRDSPYGPYEQYFGPGTRLTVT.

The J gene is TRBJ2-3, the V gene TRBV6-9, with TRBD1 as a possible D gene (5 bases). CDR3 length: 13 amino acids. The V gene lost 5 bases and the J gene lost 3 bases, with 9 bases spanning the gap. Germline values: CDR1 MNHGY, CDR2 SVAAGI. CDR3: CASSTYRTDTQYF. The CDR3, as DNA: TGTGCCAGCAGTACCTACAGGACAGATACGCAGTATTTT.

The rearrangement uses TRBV27 and TRBJ1-1; D is uncertain. Germline CDR1 and CDR2: MNHEY and SMNVEV (reference sequence). The CDR3 spans 14 residues. Trimming pared 6 bases from V and 0 bases from J, leaving 11 bases between. CDR3 sequence: CASRPQLMNTEAFF. DNA for the CDR3: TGTGCCAGCAGACCCCAGCTTATGAACACTGAAGCTTTCTTT.

The chain is built from TRBV29-1 and TRBJ1-1; D is unresolved. Germline V gene lookup returns CDR1 SQVTM and CDR2 ANQGSEA. The CDR3 runs 14 residues. The germline V and J ends were trimmed by 5 bases and 5 bases, with 18 bases remaining between them. The CDR3, as DNA: TGCAGCGTTTTGGAGGGAGTGAGGAAAACTGAAGCTTTCTTT. Its protein product is CSVLEGVRKTEAFF. Based on the CDR3 plus reference TRBV29-1 and TRBJ1-1, the full variable domain is SAVISQKPSRDICQRGTSLTIQCQVDSQVTMMFWYRQQPGQSLTLIATANQGSEATYESGFVIDKFPISRPNLTFSTLTVSNMSPEDSSIYLCSVLEGVRKTEAFFGQGTRLTVV.

In regard to this clone: One end of the junction is discordant with germline, which a read error may explain. V and J are TRBV6-1 and TRBJ2-6, with TRBD1 matching over 8 bases. Germline V gene sequence: CDR1 MNHNS, CDR2 SASEGT. The CDR3 sequence is 16 residues long. The CDR3: CASREDRGSGANVLTF. The CDR3 DNA reads as TGTGCCAGCAGGGAAGACAGGGGTTCTGGGGCCAACGTCCTGACTTTC.

This clone was detected only once. The chain is built from TRBV29-1 and TRBJ2-1; 8 bases match TRBD2. The CDR3 spans 14 residues. The V segment lost 7 bases and the J segment 6 bases; nucleotides outside the gene matches: 11. The germline gives CDR1 SQVTM, CDR2 ANQGSEA. As DNA, the CDR3 is TGCAGCGCTCAACGCGGGACTAGTAGCAATGAGCAGTTCTTC. It translates to CSAQRGTSSNEQFF.

The rearrangement joins TRBV6-5 to TRBJ1-1, with D unresolved. Trimming shortened V by 6 bases and J by 6 bases, and 20 bases separated the two germline ends. This CDR3 spans 15 amino acids. CDR1 MNHEY and CDR2 SVGAGI come from the germline V gene. This CDR3 reads CASRPRAKGFAEAFF. CDR3 DNA: TGTGCCAGCAGACCTAGAGCCAAAGGGTTTGCTGAAGCTTTCTTT.

The chain employs TRBV6-5 and TRBJ2-5; D is undetermined. V was trimmed by 7 bases and J by 3 bases, leaving 3 bases between them. The CDR3 loop spans 10 amino acids. The V gene's germline CDR1 is MNHEY and CDR2 SVGAGI. The CDR3 here is CASKEETQYF. As DNA, the CDR3 is TGTGCCAGCAAGGAAGAGACCCAGTACTTC.

This chain uses TRBV2 with TRBJ1-3; D is unresolved. CDR3 length: 12 amino acids. Germline lookup yields CDR1 SNHLY and CDR2 FYNNEI. Deletions cut 3 bases from V and 4 bases from J, with 4 bases between. Here the CDR3 reads CASSEVGNTIYF. DNA for the CDR3: TGTGCCAGCAGTGAGGTCGGAAACACCATATATTTT.

This clone was found a few times. This rearrangement joins TRBV11-2 to TRBJ2-1; TRBD2 aligns across 16 bases. Losses at the gene ends were 3 bases for V and 5 bases for J; bases not matched to a gene: 10. Germline V CDR1 and CDR2: SGHAT, FQNNGV. The CDR3 runs to 19 residues. CDR3 DNA sequence: TGTGCCAGCAGCTTTAGGAACAGGGGACTAGCGGGAGGGAACAATGAGCAGTTCTTC. It encodes CASSFRNRGLAGGNNEQFF.

The V call is TRBV9, the J call TRBJ1-4; D call uncertain. Germline assignment: CDR1 SGDLS and CDR2 YYNGEE. The CDR3 extends over 13 amino acids. V shed 7 bases and J shed 4 bases, with 11 bases lying between them. CDR3 amino acids: CASQPPYNEKLFF. Written as DNA, the CDR3 is TGTGCCAGCCAACCGCCCTATAATGAAAAACTGTTTTTT.

The V gene is TRBV2, the J gene TRBJ2-1, with TRBD1 matching over 10 bases. J gave up 6 bases and V 6 bases, and 8 bases lay outside the gene matches. The CDR3 spans 15 residues. Germline CDR1 SNHLY, CDR2 FYNNEI. CDR3 in amino acids: CASSFVGDRGNEQFF. In DNA form, the CDR3 reads TGTGCCAGCAGCTTCGTTGGGGACAGGGGCAATGAGCAGTTCTTC.

The genes are TRBV9 and TRBJ2-5; no clear D. Germline lookup yields CDR1 SGDLS and CDR2 YYNGEE. V was shortened by 4 bases and J by 0 bases, with 7 bases between the two germline ends. The CDR3 sequence is 13 residues long. The CDR3 here is CASSPRYQETQYF. CDR3 nucleotide sequence: TGTGCCAGCAGCCCTAGGTACCAAGAGACCCAGTACTTC.

The chain uses TRBV6-4 and TRBJ2-7; 7 nucleotides match TRBD1. Germline CDR1 reads MRHNA; CDR2 reads SNTAGT. V trimming: 8 bases; J trimming: 0 bases; junction bases outside the gene matches: 7. This CDR3 region has 14 residues. Here the CDR3 DNA reads TGTGCCAGCGGCTTCGGACAGGACTCCTACGAGCAGTACTTC. Amino acids: CASGFGQDSYEQYF.

The gene calls are TRBV28 and TRBJ2-5; a possible D gene is TRBD1 (6 bases). The CDR3 has 14 amino acids. Germline-derived CDR1 and CDR2 are MDHEN and SYDVKM. V lost 5 bases to trimming and J lost 4 bases, with 14 bases between them. The CDR3 coding sequence is TGTGCCAGCAGTCTGGGTCAGGGGACAGAGACCCAGTACTTC. It specifies CASSLGQGTETQYF.

V is TRBV10-3 and J is TRBJ2-1; D may be TRBD2 (5 bases). CDR1 and CDR2 (germline): ENHRY, SYGVKD. CDR3 length: 12 amino acids. The V end was cut by 2 bases, the J end by 10 bases, with 9 bases between. CDR3 amino acids: CAISEIPGEQFF. CDR3 nucleotide sequence: TGTGCCATCAGTGAGATCCCGGGGGAGCAGTTCTTC.

This chain uses TRBV6-1 with TRBJ1-5; D is uncertain. The germline gives CDR1 MNHNS, CDR2 SASEGT. Trimming pared 2 bases from V and 5 bases from J, leaving 10 bases between. The CDR3 consists of 14 residues. CDR3 amino acids: CASSESFRDQPQHF. CDR3 bases: TGTGCCAGCAGTGAAAGTTTTCGGGATCAGCCCCAGCATTTT.

The V and J genes are TRBV6-6 and TRBJ2-7; a possible D gene is TRBD2 (5 bases). With 0 bases removed from V and 0 bases from J, the gap between germline ends came to 9 bases. From germline, CDR1 is MNHNY and CDR2 SVGAGI (reference sequence). The CDR3 contains 15 residues. The chain's CDR3 is CASSYSGSFSYEQYF. The CDR3 DNA follows: TGTGCCAGCAGTTACTCGGGGAGCTTCTCCTACGAGCAGTACTTC.

The V and J genes are TRBV5-6 and TRBJ2-7; D is uncertain. Germline V lookup: CDR1 SGHDT, CDR2 YYEEEE. This CDR3 is 13 amino acids long. Deletions cut 5 bases from V and 0 bases from J, with 9 bases between. CDR3 amino acids: CASSRWSSYEQYF. CDR3 DNA: TGTGCCAGCAGTCGTTGGAGCTCCTACGAGCAGTACTTC.

The chain uses TRBV2 and TRBJ2-7; 8 bases line up with TRBD1. The germline CDR1 and CDR2 sequences are SNHLY and FYNNEI. The CDR3 extends over 15 amino acids. With V trimmed by 2 bases and J by 4 bases, 7 bases remained unmatched. The DNA for the CDR3 is TGTGCCAGCAGTGAACAGCCAGGGGGCGGGTACGAGCAGTACTTC. Encoded protein: CASSEQPGGGYEQYF.

In DNA form, the CDR3 reads TGTGCCAGCAGCTTCCCGGACAGCTACGAGCAGTACTTC. Translated: CASSFPDSYEQYF. This chain joins TRBV5-6 and TRBJ2-7, with D perhaps matching TRBD1 (6 bases). The CDR3 has 13 amino acids. The germline V and J ends were trimmed by 2 bases and 3 bases, with 9 bases remaining between them. Germline loops: CDR1 SGHDT, CDR2 YYEEEE.